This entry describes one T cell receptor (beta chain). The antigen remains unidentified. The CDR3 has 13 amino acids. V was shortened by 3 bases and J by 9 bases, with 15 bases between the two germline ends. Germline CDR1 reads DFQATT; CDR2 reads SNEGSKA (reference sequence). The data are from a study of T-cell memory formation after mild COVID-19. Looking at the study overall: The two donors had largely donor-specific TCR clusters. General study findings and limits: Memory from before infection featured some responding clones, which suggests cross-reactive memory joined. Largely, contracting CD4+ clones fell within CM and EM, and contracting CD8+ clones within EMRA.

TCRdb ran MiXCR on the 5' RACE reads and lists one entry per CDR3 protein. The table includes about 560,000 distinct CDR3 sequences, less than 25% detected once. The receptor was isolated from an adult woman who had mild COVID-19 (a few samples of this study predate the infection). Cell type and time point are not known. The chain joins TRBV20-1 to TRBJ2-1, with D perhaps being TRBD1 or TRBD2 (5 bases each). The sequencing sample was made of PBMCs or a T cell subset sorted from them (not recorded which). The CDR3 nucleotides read TGCAGTGCTAGTAGAGGGCCCCAGGGTGAGCAGTTCTTC. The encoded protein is CSASRGPQGEQFF.